The 15 T cell receptor beta chains below come from one sample, sequenced in a study of blood T cell repertoires in COVID-19. Clones were read by immunoSEQ multiplex PCR, and TCRdb kept only the in-frame ones, dropping some. Among about 74,000 clones listed, 70% to 80% were seen once. Sequencing was done on a sample of peripheral blood. The receptor source for this set is a man between 65 and 85 years old with acute or convalescent COVID-19.

CDR3 bases: TGTGCCAGCAGTCGACCAGGAGCGGGAGGCGGGGAGCTGTTTTTT. Protein product: CASSRPGAGGGELFF. The chain joins TRBV28 to TRBJ2-2; 9 bases map to TRBD2. Germline CDR1 MDHEN, CDR2 SYDVKM. Losses at the gene ends were 5 bases for V and 7 bases for J; bases not matched to a gene: 8. This CDR3 spans 15 amino acids.

The rearrangement uses TRBV9 and TRBJ2-5; D might be TRBD2 (5 bases). The V end lost 0 bases, the J end lost 2 bases, and 11 bases lay between the germline ends. Germline V gene sequence: CDR1 SGDLS, CDR2 YYNGEE. This CDR3 is 15 amino acids long. CDR3 bases: TGTGCCAGCAGCGTAGGCGCGGGCGTTCAAGAGACCCAGTACTTC. Protein: CASSVGAGVQETQYF. Based on the CDR3 plus reference TRBV9 and TRBJ2-5, the full variable domain is DSGVTQTPKHLITATGQRVTLRCSPRSGDLSVYWYQQSLDQGLQFLIQYYNGEERAKGNILERFSAQQFPDLHSELNLSSLELGDSALYFCASSVGAGVQETQYFGPGTRLLVL.

As concerns this clone: This sample includes further DNA sequences coding for the same CDR3. The chain couples TRBV5-4 to TRBJ1-4; 9 bases are shared with TRBD1. Germline lookup yields CDR1 SGHNT and CDR2 YYREEE (reference sequence). The CDR3 length is 14 residues. Losses at the gene ends were 4 bases for V and 7 bases for J; bases not matched to a gene: 5. CDR3 in amino acids: CASSLQGAGEKLFF. For the CDR3, the DNA is TGTGCCAGCAGCCTACAGGGGGCTGGTGAAAAACTGTTTTTT.

The rearrangement uses TRBV6-5 and TRBJ1-2; TRBD1 agrees at 8 bases. Germline V CDR1 and CDR2: MNHEY, SVGAGI. J lost 4 bases, V lost 6 bases, and 7 bases had no gene match. The CDR3 has 14 amino acids. CDR3: CASRPTGAFYGYTF. DNA of the CDR3: TGTGCCAGCAGGCCGACAGGGGCCTTCTATGGCTACACCTTC.

V and J are TRBV18 and TRBJ2-1; D is ambiguous. The CDR3 spans 15 residues. Germline-derived CDR1 and CDR2 are KGHSH and LQKENI. With 6 bases removed from V and 0 bases from J, the gap between germline ends came to 12 bases. The CDR3 nucleotides are TGTGCCAGCTCCCCGGGTGGAGTCTCCTACAATGAGCAGTTCTTC. It translates to CASSPGGVSYNEQFF.

CDR3 DNA sequence: TGTGCCAGCAGTACACCAGGACAGGGAGCTCCTCCCGGGGAGCTGTTTTTT. Residues: CASSTPGQGAPPGELFF. The chain links TRBV28 to TRBJ2-2; TRBD1 matches 8 bases. Germline V CDR1 and CDR2: MDHEN, SYDVKM. Losses at the gene ends were 5 bases for V and 6 bases for J; bases not matched to a gene: 14. This CDR3 is built from 17 residues. Variable domain in full (rest from reference TRBV28 and TRBJ2-2): DVKVTQSSRYLVKRTGEKVFLECVQDMDHENMFWYRQDPGLGLRLIYFSYDVKMKEKGDIPEGYSVSREKKERFSLILESASTNQTSMYLCASSTPGQGAPPGELFFGEGSRLTVL.

J is TRBJ2-1 and V is TRBV29-1, with 11 positions matching TRBD2. CDR1 SQVTM and CDR2 ANQGSEA come from the germline V gene. After removal of 6 bases from V and 6 bases from J, the junction contained 7 bases not matched to a gene. The CDR3 covers 14 residues. In DNA, the CDR3 is TGCAGCGTCCCACTAGCGGGAGTTTCCAATGAGCAGTTCTTC. Protein sequence: CSVPLAGVSNEQFF.

This clone was observed a handful of times. V and J are TRBV29-1 and TRBJ2-7; 7 bases fit TRBD1. The CDR3 covers 13 residues. Losses at the gene ends were 2 bases for V and 5 bases for J; bases not matched to a gene: 6. Germline CDR1 and CDR2: SQVTM and ANQGSEA. For the CDR3, the DNA is TGCAGCGTTGAAAGAGGGGGCCAGAACGAGCAGTACTTC. Translating gives CSVERGGQNEQYF.

The V gene is TRBV6-2 or TRBV6-3, the J gene TRBJ2-7, with 12 bases fitting TRBD2. V lost 4 bases to trimming and J lost 7 bases; unmatched junction nucleotides: 5. Germline values: CDR1 MNHEY, CDR2 SVGEGT. The CDR3 covers 14 residues. The CDR3 coding sequence is TGTGCCAGCAGTTCTAGCGGGAGGGCGAGAGAGCAGTACTTC. Amino acid sequence: CASSSSGRAREQYF.

This rearrangement joins TRBV4-3 to TRBJ2-5; tentative D call: TRBD2 (7 bases). The CDR3 is 16 residues long. Germline V CDR1 and CDR2: LGHNA, YSLEER. Trimming stripped 4 bases from V and 7 bases from J, with 22 bases between. The CDR3: CASSLGSGGALGTQYF. The CDR3 nucleotides are TGCGCCAGCAGCCTCGGGTCGGGGGGCGCGCTCGGGACCCAGTACTTC.

The chain has TRBV7-9 and TRBJ2-6; the match to TRBD1 covers 7 bases. The CDR3 sequence is 16 residues long. Unmatched junction bases numbered 6, after V lost 7 bases and J lost 0 bases. CDR1 is SEHNR, CDR2 FQNEAQ, per germline (reference sequence). The CDR3 is CASTGQASSGANVLTF. In nucleotides, the CDR3 is TGTGCCAGCACCGGACAGGCGAGCTCTGGGGCCAACGTCCTGACTTTC.

V is TRBV20-1 and J is TRBJ2-1; possible D gene TRBD2, 5 bases. The germline V and J ends were trimmed by 2 bases and 11 bases, with 10 bases remaining between them. This CDR3 comprises 11 residues. Germline V gene data show CDR1 as DFQATT and CDR2 as SNEGSKA (reference sequence). The CDR3 here is CSARSGMKQFF. CDR3 coding DNA: TGCAGTGCTAGATCCGGGATGAAGCAGTTCTTC.

The chain couples TRBV3-1 (or the pseudogene TRBV3-2) to TRBJ1-1; the D gene is possibly TRBD1 (6 bases). The CDR3 consists of 16 residues. Germline lookup yields CDR1 LGHDT and CDR2 YNNKEL (reference sequence). V was shortened by 4 bases and J by 2 bases, with 17 bases between the two germline ends. The CDR3 is CASSRRGGGPNTEAFF. The CDR3 coding sequence is TGTGCCAGCAGCCGCCGTGGGGGGGGGCCAAACACTGAAGCTTTCTTT.

The chain uses TRBV11-2 and TRBJ1-1; possibly TRBD1 for D (6 bases). The CDR3 extends over 17 amino acids. The V end was cut by 3 bases, the J end by 0 bases, with 17 bases between. Germline-derived CDR1 and CDR2 are SGHAT and FQNNGV. CDR3: CASSFGPGTTMNTEAFF. DNA of the CDR3: TGTGCCAGCAGCTTTGGTCCGGGGACAACCATGAACACTGAAGCTTTCTTT.

The V call is TRBV9, the J call TRBJ1-6; D remains ambiguous. Trimming shortened V by 3 bases and J by 7 bases, and 8 bases separated the two germline ends. Germline V lookup: CDR1 SGDLS, CDR2 YYNGEE. The CDR3 covers 13 residues. Here the CDR3 DNA reads TGTGCCAGCAGCGGCGAACTAAATTCACCCCTCCACTTT. It codes for CASSGELNSPLHF.